This T cell receptor beta chain was obtained from a study of PD-1 blockade in classical Hodgkin lymphoma. In the study overall: Each patient was given nivolumab 3 mg/kg through a vein every 2 weeks. Study-wide findings and caveats: Newly diagnosed patients were reported to start with lower TCR diversity than healthy donors. Repertoires differed for reasons still undefined, possibly disease activity or prior therapy. Complete responders started with a diversity level that resembled newly diagnosed patients at baseline.

Every single patient, without exception, relapsed after autologous stem cell transplantation, and brentuximab vedotin exposure varied. There are 15 residues in the CDR3. Trimming cost V 2 bases and J 4 bases; bases outside gene matches: 7. Germline V gene data show CDR1 as SGHNT and CDR2 as YYREEE (reference sequence). This clone has only a few counts. Antigen specificity is unknown. The protocol was immunoSEQ multiplex PCR, while the TCRdb copy is restricted to in-frame clones and leaves out a portion. The sample includes 5,000 to 8,000 clones, around three quarters of them seen just once. This TCR came from a human donor with classical Hodgkin lymphoma. The source material was peripheral blood mononuclear cells (PBMCs), sampled at baseline. V is TRBV5-4 and J is TRBJ1-1; 8 bases agree with TRBD1. The CDR3 loop reads CASSLTGGFGTEAFF. For the CDR3, the DNA is TGTGCCAGCAGCTTAACAGGGGGTTTTGGCACTGAAGCTTTCTTT.